What follows describes a single T cell receptor (beta chain). No antigen is known for it. This specimen comes from a study of vaccination effects on CD4 cells after COVID-19. Study information: Both early and late time points after vaccination provided samples from a few convalescent patients.

Study conclusions and caveats: The study found marked clonal contraction of infection- and vaccine-induced clones late after vaccination.

V shed 6 bases, J shed 4 bases, and the junction held 15 bases outside the gene matches. There are 17 residues in the CDR3. Germline CDR1 reads SGHRS; CDR2 reads YFSETQ. Using immunoSEQ multiplex PCR, the repertoire was profiled, and TCRdb retains in-frame clones only, with some absent. The sample has 11,000 to 15,000 clones; around 78% are singletons. Antigen-specific CD4+ T cell clonotypes were called by their expansion after viral peptide-pool culture in ViraFEST. Isolating CD4+ T cells followed ten to eleven days of culture. PCR-confirmed SARS-CoV-2 infection occurred in the person between March and December 2020. BNT162b2 vaccine or mRNA-1273 vaccine was given to participants in two doses. After two million PBMC were placed in each well, they were cultured with around 10 IU/ml IL-2 and around 10 ug/ml peptides.

The sequence came from a human donor who had a prior SARS-CoV-2 infection. Sequenced here: CD4+ T cells from PBMCs cultured with HCoV-NL63 spike peptides, sampled after COVID-19 vaccination. The J gene is TRBJ1-2, the V gene TRBV5-1; 10 bases agree with TRBD1. CDR3: CASTPNPDRGRFYGYTF. The CDR3 DNA follows: TGCGCCAGCACCCCAAACCCCGACAGGGGGCGTTTCTATGGCTACACCTTC. Full variable domain (rest looked up from reference TRBV5-1 and TRBJ1-2): KAGVTQTPRYLIKTRGQQVTLSCSPISGHRSVSWYQQTPGQGLQFLFEYFSETQRNKGNFPGRFSGRQFSNSRSEMNVSTLELGDSALYLCASTPNPDRGRFYGYTFGSGTRLTVV.